This T cell receptor (beta chain) was documented in a study of blood T cell repertoires in COVID-19. Overall study: Samples representing acute and convalescent COVID-19 were sourced from the United States, Italy and Spain. T cells, B-cell-depleted T cells, or PBMCs supplied cDNA or gDNA.

Original methodology: Quantification of nucleated cells was approximated via reference gene primer amplification. Assay used: immunoSEQ multiplex PCR; TCRdb lists only in-frame clones, some missing. That table gives V, J and clone size, and the DNA gave D and trimming. Among 340,000 or so clones listed, 83% were seen once. From germline, CDR1 is MNHNS and CDR2 SASEGT. V shed 2 bases and J shed 6 bases, with 20 bases lying between them. The CDR3 extends over 17 amino acids. The sequencing sample was made of peripheral blood. The receptor was derived from a man in his thirties or forties with active or convalescent COVID-19. The chain combines TRBV6-1 with TRBJ1-5; D perhaps matches TRBD1 (5 bases). The CDR3 protein is CASSELRATPSFQPQHF. CDR3 nucleotides: TGTGCCAGCAGTGAACTCAGGGCTACACCTTCTTTTCAGCCCCAGCATTTT.